The clone carrying this TCR beta chain was detected only once. What it binds is unknown. This CDR3 has 14 residues. Germline assignment: CDR1 SQVTM and CDR2 ANQGSEA. Between the trimmed V and J ends, which lost 4 bases and 5 bases, there was a span of 15 bases. This sample is part of a study of STAT5B mutations in CD4+ large granular lymphocyte leukemia. Study details: Among healthy donors, a particular HLA allele went with more CDR3 'QG' motifs. Study-wide results and caveats: Compared with healthy controls (2/35), patient top clones favored TRBV06 (8/27).

Profiling relied on immunoSEQ multiplex PCR, and the TCRdb table lists in-frame clones only, not all of them. The profile shows roughly 40,000 clones, 65% to 90% of them singletons. Control samples were healthy donors' buffy coats. The clonotype originates from a human donor in good health. The chain links TRBV29-1 to TRBJ1-5; D unresolved. Material for sequencing was CD4+ T cells from blood buffy coats. The CDR3 nucleotides read TGCAGCGTTGGGGAGCACCTCCTGTATCAGCCCCAGCATTTT. It yields the protein CSVGEHLLYQPQHF.